The 13 T cell receptor beta chains in this list originate from one sample, sequenced in a study of blood T cell repertoires in COVID-19. TCRdb's table, derived via immunoSEQ multiplex PCR, lists solely in-frame clones and lacks some. The sample carries approximately 27,000 clones, around 90% recorded once. The sequenced sample consisted of peripheral blood. The source is a woman between 50 and 59 years old with active COVID-19.

The rearrangement uses TRBV28 and TRBJ2-3, with 8 bases identical to TRBD1. Germline V gene data show CDR1 as MDHEN and CDR2 as SYDVKM. Germline trimming cut 6 bases from V and 3 bases from J; bases unmatched to any gene: 11. CDR3 length: 16 residues. DNA of the CDR3: TGTGCCAGCAGCATTATATGGACAGGGACGACAGATACGCAGTATTTT. This codes for CASSIIWTGTTDTQYF.

CDR3 in amino acids: CASSLGAGVGQPQHF. CDR3 sequence (DNA): TGCGCCAGCAGCTTGGGTGCGGGGGTGGGTCAGCCCCAGCATTTT. The V call is TRBV5-1, the J call TRBJ1-5; a weak D match, TRBD1 (5 bases). Germline lookup yields CDR1 SGHRS and CDR2 YFSETQ. V was trimmed by 0 bases and J by 6 bases, leaving 13 bases between them. The CDR3 runs 15 residues.

V and J are TRBV7-8 and TRBJ1-1; 9 nucleotides agree with TRBD1. The junction had 8 bases not matched to a gene; V was cut back by 5 bases and J by 7 bases. The CDR3 covers 14 residues. Germline V gene lookup returns CDR1 SGHVS and CDR2 FQNEAQ. The CDR3 DNA reads as TGTGCCAGCAGCGCGGACAGGGGTTTGGATGAAGCTTTCTTT. It translates to CASSADRGLDEAFF.

V usage is TRBV5-1 and J usage is TRBJ1-2; TRBD1 matches 9 bases. V was clipped by 0 bases and J by 9 bases; unmatched bases: 6. This CDR3 comprises 14 residues. The germline V gene encodes CDR1 SGHRS and CDR2 YFSETQ. This CDR3 is CASSLDTGGNRYTF. The CDR3 DNA reads as TGCGCCAGCAGCTTGGATACAGGGGGCAATCGCTACACCTTC.

The chain combines TRBV2 with TRBJ1-4; 7 bases line up with TRBD1. Germline CDR1 reads SNHLY; CDR2 reads FYNNEI. The CDR3 loop spans 15 amino acids. J lost 2 bases, V lost 2 bases, and 2 bases had no gene match. DNA for the CDR3: TGTGCCAGCAGTGAAAGGGGACAGACTAATGAAAAACTGTTTTTT. Its protein product is CASSERGQTNEKLFF.

The chain combines TRBV5-1 with TRBJ2-7; 8 nucleotides match TRBD1. V was pared by 4 bases and J by 5 bases, with 11 bases of the junction left unmatched. The CDR3 sequence is 15 residues long. CDR1 is SGHRS, CDR2 YFSETQ, per germline. CDR3 coding DNA: TGCGCCAGCAGCCCGTCAGGGGGCGCAGTTCACGAGCAGTACTTC. It yields the protein CASSPSGGAVHEQYF.

J is TRBJ2-7 and V is TRBV27; 9 bases match TRBD1. This CDR3 contains 14 residues. CDR1 and CDR2 from the germline V gene are MNHEY and SMNVEV (reference sequence). The ends lost 4 bases at V and 3 bases at J; junction bases unmatched: 4. CDR3 amino acids: CASSSGTGFYEQYF. DNA for the CDR3: TGTGCCAGCAGTTCCGGGACAGGGTTCTACGAGCAGTACTTC.

The rearrangement joins TRBV12-5 to TRBJ2-1, with D possibly being TRBD1 (9 bases). Germline CDR1 and CDR2: LGHNT and FRNRAP. Trimming took 7 bases from V and 6 from J, leaving 22 bases between them. This CDR3 is built from 16 residues. CDR3 nucleotide sequence: TGTGCTAGTGAACGCGGGGGGACAGGGTTCTTCAATGAGCAGTTCTTC. It encodes CASERGGTGFFNEQFF.

The chain uses TRBV30 and TRBJ2-3; TRBD2 matches 7 bases. Germline CDR1 is GTSNPN and CDR2 is SVGIG (reference sequence). The CDR3 length is 15 residues. V was clipped by 3 bases and J by 2 bases; unmatched bases: 8. CDR3 protein: CAWSSGGIPTDTQYF. In DNA form, the CDR3 reads TGTGCCTGGAGCTCCGGGGGGATACCCACAGATACGCAGTATTTT.

This clone was detected only once. The chain joins TRBV19 to TRBJ2-7; TRBD1 aligns across 7 bases. Germline CDR1 reads LNHDA; CDR2 reads SQIVND (reference sequence). The ends lost 9 bases at V and 2 bases at J; junction bases unmatched: 1. The CDR3 consists of 11 residues. CDR3: CASGTAYEQYF. CDR3 nucleotide sequence: TGTGCCAGCGGGACAGCCTACGAGCAGTACTTC.

The chain uses TRBV3-1 (or the pseudogene TRBV3-2) and TRBJ2-2, with 10 bases lining up with TRBD2. The CDR3 sequence is 16 residues long. The V gene's germline CDR1 is LGHDT and CDR2 YNNKEL (reference sequence). V was pared by 3 bases and J by 4 bases, with 5 bases of the junction left unmatched. The CDR3 here is CASSHLAGEATGELFF. CDR3 bases: TGTGCCAGCAGCCATCTAGCGGGAGAGGCCACCGGGGAGCTGTTTTTT.

The chain has TRBV6-6 and TRBJ1-5; D call uncertain. The CDR3 totals 14 residues. Germline-derived CDR1 and CDR2 are MNHNY and SVGAGI (reference sequence). V was shortened by 5 bases and J by 0 bases, with 8 bases between the two germline ends. CDR3 protein: CASSPLNSNQPQHF. CDR3 coding DNA: TGTGCCAGCAGTCCACTAAATAGCAATCAGCCCCAGCATTTT.

This chain uses TRBV10-3 with TRBJ2-7, with 10 bases aligning to TRBD1. The CDR3 is 15 residues long. The junction had 4 bases not matched to a gene; V was cut back by 4 bases and J by 1 base. Germline V CDR1 and CDR2: ENHRY, SYGVKD. CDR3 sequence reads: CAISGRDRGSYEQYF. CDR3 DNA: TGTGCCATCAGTGGGCGGGACAGGGGTTCCTACGAGCAGTACTTC.